The rows below give T cell receptor beta chains drawn from one sample of a study of metastatic and nonmetastatic thyroid tumors. TCRdb reprocessed the PCR reads using MiXCR. The sample includes 12,000 or so clones, 31% of them seen just once. Material: tumor tissue. All receptors come from a female donor with papillary thyroid cancer or a benign thyroid nodule (not recorded which). Some clones in this sample may be carry-over from other donors' samples. Each CDR3 is given with its conserved first and last residue. The order of the fields is CDR3 protein, CDR3 DNA, clone size, V gene, J gene, D gene. A D gene is named only where the DNA matches it firmly. Only some rows state a clone size, as once, few, many or a class for expanded clones.

CDR3: CASGGGSGANTGELFF
DNA: TGTGCCAGCGGCGGCGGGAGCGGGGCGAACACCGGGGAGCTGTTTTTT
size: many
V: TRBV9
J: TRBJ2-2
D: TRBD2

CDR3: CASGRGETYEQYF
DNA: TGTGCTAGTGGTAGGGGGGAAACCTACGAACAGTACTTC
size: few
V: TRBV12-5
J: TRBJ2-7
D: NA

CDR3: CSAIGGETQYF
DNA: TGCAGTGCTATTGGTGGAGAGACCCAGTACTTC
size: many
V: TRBV20-1
J: TRBJ2-5
D: NA

CDR3: CSARPFGHGYTF
DNA: TGCAGTGCTAGACCCTTTGGGCATGGCTACACCTTC
size: NA
V: TRBV20-1
J: TRBJ1-2
D: NA

CDR3: CSTSDNRDRPYEQYF
DNA: TGTTCCACCAGTGACAACAGGGACCGGCCCTACGAGCAGTACTTC
size: NA
V: TRBV28
J: TRBJ2-7
D: NA

CDR3: CATRREGHKTQYF
DNA: TGTGCCACCAGAAGAGAGGGACATAAGACCCAGTACTTC
size: NA
V: TRBV15
J: TRBJ2-5
D: NA

CDR3: CSARVGLAGRYEQYF
DNA: TGCAGTGCTAGAGTAGGGCTAGCGGGACGGTACGAGCAGTACTTC
size: NA
V: TRBV20-1
J: TRBJ2-7
D: TRBD2

CDR3: CASRSDQAPYEQYF
DNA: TGTGCCAGCAGAAGTGACCAAGCCCCATACGAGCAGTACTTC
size: few
V: TRBV2
J: TRBJ2-7
D: NA

CDR3: CGSTPTKVGVFLGELFF
DNA: TGTGGCAGCACCCCCACTAAAGTGGGAGTGTTTCTCGGGGAGCTGTTTTTT
size: NA
V: TRBV6-1
J: TRBJ2-2
D: NA

CDR3: CASSPWGYEQYF
DNA: TGTGCCAGCAGTCCCTGGGGGTACGAGCAGTACTTC
size: NA
V: TRBV5-5
J: TRBJ2-7
D: NA

CDR3: CASSTPRELFF
DNA: TGTGCCAGTAGTACCCCGCGGGAGCTGTTTTTT
size: few
V: TRBV19
J: TRBJ2-2
D: NA

CDR3: CATSRFKVSVYEQYF
DNA: TGTGCCACCAGCAGATTCAAGGTCTCCGTCTACGAGCAGTACTTC
size: few
V: TRBV15
J: TRBJ2-7
D: NA

CDR3: CASSREDLSTDTQYF
DNA: TGTGCCAGCTCACGGGAGGACCTAAGCACAGATACGCAGTATTTT
size: NA
V: TRBV18
J: TRBJ2-3
D: NA

CDR3: CASSLGSAGANVLTF
DNA: TGTGCCAGCAGTTTAGGTAGTGCTGGGGCCAACGTCCTGACTTTC
size: many
V: TRBV12-3/TRBV12-4
J: TRBJ2-6
D: NA

CDR3: CASSQLQGGGSPLHF
DNA: TGTGCCAGCAGCCAACTGCAGGGAGGGGGCTCACCCCTCCACTTT
size: NA
V: TRBV6-1
J: TRBJ1-6
D: TRBD1

CDR3: CASSPGGAGTDTQYF
DNA: TGTGCCAGCAGTCCAGGGGGCGCCGGCACAGATACGCAGTATTTT
size: many
V: TRBV5-4
J: TRBJ2-3
D: TRBD1

CDR3: CASSLQFGYTF
DNA: TGTGCCAGCAGTTTACAGTTTGGCTACACCTTC
size: NA
V: TRBV28
J: TRBJ1-2
D: NA

CDR3: CATHNSGSSYEQYF
DNA: TGTGCCACTCACAATAGCGGGAGCTCCTACGAGCAGTACTTC
size: few
V: TRBV27
J: TRBJ2-7
D: TRBD2

CDR3: CASSLSAGRSSYEQYF
DNA: TGTGCCAGCAGTTTAAGTGCAGGCAGGAGCTCCTACGAGCAGTACTTC
size: few
V: TRBV12-3/TRBV12-4
J: TRBJ2-7
D: NA

CDR3: CASTLGPEQFF
DNA: TGTGCCAGCACCCTCGGACCTGAGCAGTTCTTC
size: NA
V: TRBV27
J: TRBJ2-1
D: NA

CDR3: CASSPVTSGSRSQADTQYF
DNA: TGTGCCAGCAGCCCCGTGACTAGCGGGAGTCGAAGTCAGGCAGATACGCAGTATTTT
size: many
V: TRBV7-6
J: TRBJ2-3
D: TRBD2

CDR3: CASSLGPNEQFF
DNA: TGTGCCAGCAGCTTGGGTCCCAATGAGCAGTTCTTC
size: few
V: TRBV5-5
J: TRBJ2-1
D: NA

CDR3: CASSPWTGRNTGELFF
DNA: TGTGCCAGTAGCCCCTGGACGGGGAGGAACACCGGGGAGCTGTTTTTT
size: many
V: TRBV19
J: TRBJ2-2
D: NA

CDR3: CASSEALSNQPQHF
DNA: TGTGCCAGCAGTGAAGCGCTGAGCAATCAGCCCCAGCATTTT
size: NA
V: TRBV6-1
J: TRBJ1-5
D: NA

CDR3: CASSTDPNTGELFF
DNA: TGTGCCAGTAGTACCGACCCGAACACCGGGGAGCTGTTTTTT
size: medium-sized
V: TRBV19
J: TRBJ2-2
D: NA

CDR3: CASSRTRFEHKFF
DNA: TGTGCCAGCAGCAGAACCCGGTTTGAGCACAAGTTCTTC
size: few
V: TRBV6-1
J: TRBJ2-1
D: NA

CDR3: CASSKRKLGYNSPLHF
DNA: TGTGCCAGCAGTAAACGGAAGTTAGGCTATAATTCACCCCTCCACTTT
size: NA
V: TRBV25-1
J: TRBJ1-6
D: NA

CDR3: CAGLPQGAVVYEQYF
DNA: TGTGCCGGTCTTCCACAGGGGGCAGTTGTCTACGAGCAGTACTTC
size: NA
V: TRBV6-1
J: TRBJ2-7
D: TRBD1

CDR3: CASRMGRGLEQYF
DNA: TGCGCCAGCCGCATGGGCAGGGGGCTCGAGCAGTACTTC
size: NA
V: TRBV5-1
J: TRBJ2-7
D: TRBD1

CDR3: CASSSGQVIYEQYF
DNA: TGCGCCAGCAGCTCGGGACAGGTGATCTACGAGCAGTACTTC
size: once
V: TRBV5-1
J: TRBJ2-7
D: TRBD1

CDR3: CSVLGQGYGYTF
DNA: TGCAGCGTTTTAGGACAGGGCTATGGCTACACCTTC
size: NA
V: TRBV29-1
J: TRBJ1-2
D: TRBD1

CDR3: CASRRGVNTEAFF
DNA: TGTGCCAGCAGACGGGGAGTGAACACCGAAGCTTTCTTT
size: few
V: TRBV6-1
J: TRBJ1-1
D: NA

CDR3: CAWSTGGPVDTQYF
DNA: TGTGCCTGGAGCACAGGGGGGCCGGTAGATACGCAGTATTTT
size: NA
V: TRBV30
J: TRBJ2-3
D: TRBD1

CDR3: CASSGRDRSHEQYF
DNA: TGTGCCAGCAGCGGACGGGACAGATCCCACGAGCAGTACTTC
size: NA
V: TRBV28
J: TRBJ2-7
D: TRBD1

CDR3: CASSDSGAGELFF
DNA: TGTGCCAGCAGTGACTCGGGAGCCGGGGAGCTGTTTTTT
size: medium-sized
V: TRBV6-4
J: TRBJ2-2
D: NA

CDR3: CASSLIGTERTQYF
DNA: TGTGCCAGCAGTTTAATCGGGACAGAGAGGACCCAGTACTTC
size: large
V: TRBV27
J: TRBJ2-5
D: TRBD1

CDR3: CASSQDSRRGEQYF
DNA: TGCGCCAGCAGCCAAGATAGCAGGAGGGGCGAGCAGTACTTC
size: NA
V: TRBV4-1
J: TRBJ2-7
D: NA

CDR3: CASSHGTSVDTQYF
DNA: TGTGCCAGCAGCCACGGGACTAGCGTAGATACGCAGTATTTT
size: NA
V: TRBV13
J: TRBJ2-3
D: TRBD2

CDR3: CASSRDRGRDEQYF
DNA: TGTGCCAGCAGTAGGGACAGGGGGCGCGACGAGCAGTACTTC
size: medium-sized
V: TRBV12-3/TRBV12-4
J: TRBJ2-7
D: TRBD1

CDR3: CASRLTGANVLTF
DNA: TGTGCCAGCAGGCTTACTGGGGCCAACGTCCTGACTTTC
size: medium-sized
V: TRBV27
J: TRBJ2-6
D: NA

CDR3: CASTVDVSSTDTQYF
DNA: TGCGCCAGCACCGTGGACGTCTCTAGCACAGATACGCAGTATTTT
size: NA
V: TRBV5-1
J: TRBJ2-3
D: NA